Below, 15 T cell receptor beta chains from the same sample are listed, as sequenced in a study of identical twins. TCRdb re-analysed the 5' RACE reads in MiXCR, keeping a single row per CDR3 protein. The table has approximately 500,000 distinct CDR3 sequences, approximately 24% seen once. This sample also belongs to another study, concerning T cells expressing NK-cell markers.

The specimen sequenced was CD4+ T cells sorted from blood. The receptors originated from a woman aged 18-35 years in good health.

The rearrangement joins TRBV11-2 to TRBJ1-2; D not resolved. Trimming stripped 6 bases from V and 6 bases from J, with 11 bases between. This CDR3 spans 12 amino acids. CDR1 is SGHAT and CDR2 is FQNNGV in the germline V gene. In nucleotides, the CDR3 is TGTGCCAGCAGGAAAAGTGAGCATGGCTACACCTTC. Translating it yields CASRKSEHGYTF.

This clonotype turned up a few times. This sequence joins TRBV7-2 and TRBJ1-1, with TRBD1 identical over 8 bases. CDR1 SGHTA and CDR2 FQGNSA come from the germline V gene. This CDR3 is built from 14 residues. With V trimmed by 5 bases and J by 5 bases, 7 bases remained unmatched. The DNA for the CDR3 is TGTGCCAGCAGCCCAGACAGGGGCCGGACTGAAGCTTTCTTT. Translation gives CASSPDRGRTEAFF. Full variable domain (missing parts from reference TRBV7-2 and TRBJ1-1): GAGVSQSPSNKVTEKGKDVELRCDPISGHTALYWYRQSLGQGLEFLIYFQGNSAPDKSGLPSDRFSAERTGGSVSTLTIQRTQQEDSAVYLCASSPDRGRTEAFFGQGTRLTVV.

The chain's CDR3 is CASGSPGNTQYF. In DNA form, the CDR3 reads TGTGCTAGTGGTTCTCCAGGGAATACGCAGTATTTT. The chain recombines TRBV12-5 with TRBJ2-3; tentative D call: TRBD1 (5 bases). There are 12 residues in the CDR3. V was cut by 4 bases and J by 7 bases, with 9 bases left in between. Germline V gene data show CDR1 as LGHNT and CDR2 as FRNRAP.

The chain joins TRBV14 to TRBJ1-2, with D possibly TRBD1 on 5 matching bases. This CDR3 region has 14 residues. V shed 2 bases and J shed 8 bases, with 15 bases lying between them. CDR1 and CDR2 (germline): SGHDN, FVKESK. In DNA form, the CDR3 reads TGTGCCAGCAGCCAAAGGGCAGGGTTGGTCGGCTACACCTTC. Protein product: CASSQRAGLVGYTF.

There are many counts of this clonotype. The chain couples TRBV5-1 to TRBJ1-1, with D possibly being TRBD1 (5 bases). Germline V gene data show CDR1 as SGHRS and CDR2 as YFSETQ. The CDR3 covers 14 residues. V lost 0 bases and J lost 3, with 9 bases in between. The CDR3 protein is CASSLVAGDTEAFF. The CDR3 bases are TGCGCCAGCAGCTTGGTGGCGGGGGACACTGAAGCTTTCTTT.

The chain employs TRBV12-3 or TRBV12-4 and TRBJ2-7; D is perhaps TRBD2 (5 bases). The CDR3 extends over 13 amino acids. The V gene lost 6 bases and the J gene lost 6 bases, with 15 bases spanning the gap. The CDR3 DNA sequence: TGTGCCAGCAGAGAAACTAGAGATTCCGAGCAGTACTTC. Protein product: CASRETRDSEQYF.

V and J are TRBV4-3 and TRBJ2-3; perhaps TRBD2 as D (5 bases). Per the germline V gene, CDR1 is LGHNA and CDR2 is YSLEER. CDR3 length: 17 amino acids. V was clipped by 0 bases and J by 5 bases, with 18 bases between them. The CDR3 DNA reads as TGCGCCAGCAGCCAAGATATCGTGTCGCTAGCAGGAGATACGCAGTATTTT. This gives the protein CASSQDIVSLAGDTQYF.

The chain couples TRBV3-1 to TRBJ2-1; TRBD2 agrees at 8 bases. The CDR3 extends over 17 amino acids. Trimming cost V 4 bases and J 1 base; bases outside gene matches: 9. CDR1 and CDR2 (germline): LGHDT, YNNKEL (reference sequence). CDR3 sequence: CASSPELTSASYNEQFF. The CDR3 nucleotides are TGTGCCAGCAGCCCCGAACTGACTAGCGCGTCCTACAATGAGCAGTTCTTC.

This clonotype was detected only a few times. The V call is TRBV6-2 or TRBV6-3, the J call TRBJ2-7, with 9 bases fitting TRBD1. The CDR3 consists of 15 residues. Trimming removed 5 bases from V and 5 bases from J; junction bases left unmatched: 10. CDR1 is MNHEY, CDR2 SVGEGT, per germline. CDR3 region: CASSRPGTGRHEQYF. Here the CDR3 DNA reads TGTGCCAGCAGTAGACCCGGGACAGGGCGACACGAGCAGTACTTC.

This chain uses TRBV6-2 or TRBV6-3 with TRBJ2-7, with unresolved D. CDR3 size: 14 residues. The germline V gene has CDR1 MNHEY and CDR2 SVGEGT. Between the trimmed V and J ends, which lost 10 bases and 6 bases, there was a span of 22 bases. CDR3 sequence reads: CATSSFGVFTEQYF. CDR3 in DNA: TGTGCCACCTCAAGCTTCGGAGTGTTTACCGAGCAGTACTTC.

This rearrangement joins TRBV10-3 to TRBJ2-7; 10 bases map to TRBD2. The CDR3 has 16 amino acids. V shed 4 bases, J shed 4 bases, and the junction held 10 bases outside the gene matches. Germline CDR1 is ENHRY and CDR2 is SYGVKD. The CDR3 region is CAISVGLAGVRYEQYF. As DNA, the CDR3 is TGTGCCATCAGTGTAGGGCTAGCGGGAGTTAGGTACGAGCAGTACTTC.

The chain joins TRBV7-2 to TRBJ2-2; possibly TRBD2 for D (7 bases). The V end was cut by 3 bases, the J end by 3 bases, with 14 bases between. Germline CDR1 and CDR2: SGHTA and FQGNSA. There are 16 residues in the CDR3. This CDR3 is CASSFGGAVDTGELFF. DNA of the CDR3: TGTGCCAGCAGCTTTGGGGGGGCGGTGGACACCGGGGAGCTGTTTTTT.

This clonotype was picked up a small number of times. The genes are TRBV12-3 or TRBV12-4 and TRBJ1-2; the match to TRBD1 covers 7 bases. The CDR3 spans 14 residues. V shed 0 bases, J shed 4 bases, and the junction held 2 bases outside the gene matches. The CDR3 DNA reads as TGTGCCAGCAGTTTAGCAGGGGGCAGCTATGGCTACACCTTC. It encodes CASSLAGGSYGYTF.

The chain is built from TRBV6-5 and TRBJ1-3, with TRBD1 identical over 7 bases. There are 14 residues in the CDR3. The germline CDR1 and CDR2 sequences are MNHEY and SVGAGI. Trimming at V came to 2 bases and at J to 2 bases, leaving 0 bases not matched to a gene. The CDR3, as DNA: TGTGCCAGCAGTTACGGGACAGCTGGAAACACCATATATTTT. It translates to CASSYGTAGNTIYF.

The chain is built from TRBV20-1 and TRBJ2-1; no reliable D call. The CDR3 totals 14 residues. Trimming removed 1 base from V and 3 bases from J, with 10 bases in between. Looked up from germline, CDR1 is DFQATT and CDR2 is SNEGSKA (reference sequence). The CDR3 spells CSARASSHYNEQFF. CDR3 bases: TGCAGTGCTAGAGCTTCCTCCCACTACAATGAGCAGTTCTTC.